Reported below is one T cell receptor beta chain. CDR3 length equals 12 residues. Trimming removed 4 bases from V and 13 bases from J, with 17 bases in between. The germline V gene has CDR1 GTSNPN and CDR2 SVGIG (reference sequence). This sample was taken from a study of blood T cell repertoires in COVID-19. Original data processing: Amplified reference gene primers provided the basis for estimating nucleated cell counts. TCRdb's copy holds only in-frame clones and misses some; the assay was immunoSEQ multiplex PCR. That table is the source of V, J and clone size, and D and trimming were worked out from the DNA. This table holds 200,000 or so clones, 70% to 90% found once. Those who participated ranged in age from roughly 18 to 90 years and resided in 20 to 25 US areas. Participant-given clinical history determined each cohort assignment. Two negative PCRs, clearance, or symptom resolution had been documented for recovered Cohort 3 donors.

The TCR originated in a young man who had recovered from COVID-19. This rearrangement joins TRBV30 to TRBJ2-1; tentative D call: TRBD2 (5 bases). Sequenced input: PBMCs or T cells enriched from blood (not recorded which). The DNA of the CDR3 is TGTGCCTGGAATTATGTCGACGGAGGACAGTTCTTC. This sequence encodes CAWNYVDGGQFF.